The clone carrying this T cell receptor (beta chain) turned up a few times. The antigen remains unidentified. This sample is part of a study of a mutant IDH1 vaccine in newly diagnosed glioma. At the level of the study: Treated patients were roughly 60% male, roughly 40% female, mean age 40.4 years.

Profiled with immunoSEQ multiplex PCR; TCRdb holds only in-frame clones, not every one. The sample carries around 33,000 clones, about three quarters recorded once. Noted time point: baseline, week 1 (first vaccination visit). This sample's treatment: pre-vaccination baseline after standard-of-care therapy. Study-wide findings and caveats: Across multiple MHC alleles, 90% to 95% of patients had vaccine-induced responses. Apparently, pseudoprogression bore no relation to changes among the top peripheral T cell clonotypes.

The TCR was taken from a man in his fifties or sixties with glioma. Some clones in this sample may be carry-over from other donors' samples. The specimen was peripheral blood mononuclear cells (PBMCs), collected from a glioma patient treated with radiotherapy, temozolomide or both.

CDR3 sequence (DNA): TGTGCCAGCAGTGCGGAGGGGGCCAACAATCAGCCCCAGCATTTT. It is translated as CASSAEGANNQPQHF. The V call is TRBV6-1, the J call TRBJ1-5; the match to TRBD1 covers 7 bases. Germline CDR1 and CDR2: MNHNS and SASEGT. V lost 4 bases and J lost 3; bases outside the gene matches: 6. The CDR3 length is 15 residues.